This T cell receptor beta chain was profiled in a study of OX40 agonist ivuxolimab in advanced cancers. Some background on the complete study: Ivuxolimab was a fully human IgG2 agonistic monoclonal antibody targeting the costimulatory receptor OX40 (CD134). Intravenous ivuxolimab was administered to patients every 2 weeks at six dose levels: 0.01, 0.1, 0.3, 1.5, 3 and 10 mg/kg. Of the approximately 50 dose-escalation patients, hepatocellular carcinoma was present in about 20, melanoma in approximately 15, renal cell carcinoma in 9 and head and neck cancer in 9. In the dose-escalation cohort, around four fifths of patients were male, and the mean age was approximately 60 years, with a range of about 23 to 90. Prior anti-PD-1, anti-PD-L1 or anti-CTLA-4 therapy was permitted, and approximately 40% of dose-escalation patients had received checkpoint inhibitors. Three dose-escalation patients achieved partial responses, one with hepatocellular carcinoma and two with cutaneous melanoma. The purpose of peripheral TCRbeta sequencing was to test whether ivuxolimab changed TCR sequence diversity and led to clonal T-cell expansion. The paper covers the monotherapy dose-escalation part of the phase I ivuxolimab trial, which included N ≈ 52 patients.

Comment on this clone: The specificity of this receptor is unknown. Base quality data are lacking; no much larger clone is found one base away.

Taken from the germline V gene (reference sequence), the CDR1 and CDR2 loops are SGHKS and YYEKEE. The cysteine opens and the phenylalanine closes a CDR3 of 11 amino acids. The retained sequence is limited to the CDR3, 33 bases, with the frame set at the first base. V is clipped by 1 base and J by 10 bases, and the sequence between their germline boundaries is 8 bases long. On the study overall, not on this receptor specifically: The antigen specificity of the peripheral T cells that underwent clonal expansion was not determined. At doses of 0.1 to 3.0 mg/kg, clonal expansion of both CD4+ and CD8+ T cells in blood was seen between baseline and week 6. After ivuxolimab, expanded clones were on average more numerous among CD8+ T cells than among CD4+ T cells. Low levels of normalized T-cell clonal expansion were also shown by some nonresponding patients. Partial responders in the 0.1-3.0 mg/kg groups had among the lowest normalized peripheral clonal expansion, especially among CD8+ T cells.

Patients with autoimmune disease history or receiving systemic immunosuppression were excluded from the trial. Peripheral blood for TCR sequencing was collected from all dose cohorts at baseline, on cycle 4 day 1, and on cycle 7 day 1. The samples were drawn from a first-in-human, open-label, multicenter phase I dose-escalation trial of ivuxolimab. Adults with locally advanced or metastatic melanoma, renal cell carcinoma, hepatocellular carcinoma or head and neck squamous cell carcinoma were enrolled in the trial. Before TCR sequencing, CD4+ T cells and CD8+ T cells from peripheral blood were sorted into separate populations. For sequencing of the TCRbeta CDR3 region, genomic DNA was extracted from the sorted cells. The immunoSEQ Assay was used to sequence the TCRbeta CDR3 regions. The table was pulled from immuneACCESS by TCRdb, which kept in-frame rearrangements only. Such tables lose some clones; where checked, under half of the loss comes from unresolved V genes, and the rest has no known cause. A total of tens of thousands of clones appear in this sample, approximately 83% of them only once. Together, the top ten hold more than 0.8% of the sample.

Here the sequenced sample was CD4+ or CD8+ T cells sorted from blood, taken in a trial of the OX40 agonist ivuxolimab. The receptor was derived from an adult with an advanced solid tumor such as melanoma, head and neck, liver or kidney cancer. The chain links TRBV5-5 with TRBJ1-2; the D gene remains uncertain. The CDR3 reads as follows: CASSLFVDYTF. The DNA is TGTGCCAGCAGCTTGTTTGTGGACTACACCTTC.